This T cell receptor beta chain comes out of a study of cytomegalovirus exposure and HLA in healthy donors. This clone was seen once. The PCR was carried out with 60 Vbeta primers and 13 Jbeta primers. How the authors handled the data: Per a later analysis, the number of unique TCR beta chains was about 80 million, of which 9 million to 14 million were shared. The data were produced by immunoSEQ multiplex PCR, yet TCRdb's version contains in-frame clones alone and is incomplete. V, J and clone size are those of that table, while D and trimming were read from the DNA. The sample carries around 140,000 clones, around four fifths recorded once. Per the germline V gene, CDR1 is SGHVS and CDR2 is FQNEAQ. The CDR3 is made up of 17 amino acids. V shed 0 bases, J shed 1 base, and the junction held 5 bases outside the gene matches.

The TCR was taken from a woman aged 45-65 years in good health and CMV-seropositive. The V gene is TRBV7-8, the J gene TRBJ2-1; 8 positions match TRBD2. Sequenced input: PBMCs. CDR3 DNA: TGTGCCAGCAGCTTAGCAATAGCGGGATGGTCCTACAATGAGCAGTTCTTC. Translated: CASSLAIAGWSYNEQFF.